The sequence of this TCR beta chain was determined in a study of CD8 T cells in ankylosing spondylitis. The study's findings and limits: The authors reported significant enrichment of disease-linked clones in matched ankylosing spondylitis synovial fluid. Several of the motif variants were reported before in synovial fluid and blood from reactive arthritis. CD8+ by phenotype, disease-linked clones were relatively rare in peripheral blood.

Quantitative barcoded 5'-RACE was used to prepare TCR beta libraries. TCRdb re-analysed the 5' RACE reads in MiXCR, keeping a single row per CDR3 protein. Of about 35,000 distinct CDR3 sequences in the sample, less than 4% were seen once. Germline V CDR1 and CDR2: SGDLS, YYNGEE. The V and J ends lost 0 bases and 4 bases, in that order; junction bases with no gene match: 7. CDR3 length: 16 residues. Many counts were recorded for this clonotype. Its antigen is not known. The sequencing sample was made of blood, either unsorted or a sorted T cell fraction (not recorded which). This receptor was obtained from a male donor with ankylosing spondylitis or in good health (not recorded which). The chain employs TRBV9 and TRBJ2-5, with 9 bases matching TRBD1. CDR3 sequence: CASSVGPPGQGETQYF. The DNA for the CDR3 is TGTGCCAGCAGCGTAGGGCCTCCGGGACAGGGAGAGACCCAGTACTTC.